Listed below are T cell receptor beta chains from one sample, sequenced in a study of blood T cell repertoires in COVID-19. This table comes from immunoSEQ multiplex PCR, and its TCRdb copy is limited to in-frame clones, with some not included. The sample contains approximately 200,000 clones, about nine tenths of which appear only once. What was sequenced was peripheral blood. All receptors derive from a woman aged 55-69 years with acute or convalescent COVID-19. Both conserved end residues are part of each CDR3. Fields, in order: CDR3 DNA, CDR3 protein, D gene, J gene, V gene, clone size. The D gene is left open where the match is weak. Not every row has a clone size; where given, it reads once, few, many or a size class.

CDR3 DNA: TGTGCCAGCAGCTCACAGACAGATACGCAGTATTTT
CDR3 protein: CASSSQTDTQYF
D gene: .
J gene: TRBJ2-3
V gene: TRBV28
clone size: .

CDR3 DNA: TGTGCCAGCAGTCGAACTAGCGTGGGTACAGATACGCAGTATTTT
CDR3 protein: CASSRTSVGTDTQYF
D gene: TRBD2
J gene: TRBJ2-3
V gene: TRBV27
clone size: .

CDR3 DNA: TGTGCCTCCCGCCGGGACTCTCATCCTGAGCAGTTCTTC
CDR3 protein: CASRRDSHPEQFF
D gene: .
J gene: TRBJ2-1
V gene: TRBV6-5
clone size: once

CDR3 DNA: TGCGCCAGCAGTGTACAGACCAATCAGCCCCAGCATTTT
CDR3 protein: CASSVQTNQPQHF
D gene: .
J gene: TRBJ1-5
V gene: TRBV10-2
clone size: .

CDR3 DNA: TGTGCCAGCAGTGATCTGGACACCCCATATGGGGAGCTGTTTTTT
CDR3 protein: CASSDLDTPYGELFF
D gene: .
J gene: TRBJ2-2
V gene: TRBV9
clone size: .

CDR3 DNA: TGTGCCAGCACCTTCACTGGCAATCAGCCCCAGCATTTT
CDR3 protein: CASTFTGNQPQHF
D gene: .
J gene: TRBJ1-5
V gene: TRBV6-5
clone size: .

CDR3 DNA: TGTGCCAGCTCACTTGGGACTAGCGGGAGCACGTCACCGTTCTTC
CDR3 protein: CASSLGTSGSTSPFF
D gene: TRBD2
J gene: TRBJ2-1
V gene: TRBV18
clone size: once

CDR3 DNA: TGTGCCAGCAGTGAAGTTCGCCAGGCTAACTATGGCTACACCTTC
CDR3 protein: CASSEVRQANYGYTF
D gene: .
J gene: TRBJ1-2
V gene: TRBV2
clone size: few

CDR3 DNA: TGCGCCAGCCGGGAGAGCGCTGGCGGATTTCCCACAGATACGCAGTATTTT
CDR3 protein: CASRESAGGFPTDTQYF
D gene: .
J gene: TRBJ2-3
V gene: TRBV4-1
clone size: once

CDR3 DNA: TGTGCTAGTGGTTCCCCCCGGACAGTCAGCTCCTACGAGCAGTACTTC
CDR3 protein: CASGSPRTVSSYEQYF
D gene: .
J gene: TRBJ2-7
V gene: TRBV12-5
clone size: .

CDR3 DNA: TGTGCCAGCAGTTACGGAGGTTCCTACAATGAGCAGTTCTTC
CDR3 protein: CASSYGGSYNEQFF
D gene: .
J gene: TRBJ2-1
V gene: TRBV6-5
clone size: .

CDR3 DNA: TGTGCCAGCAGCCAAGATACCCGGGGGACCCAGTACTTC
CDR3 protein: CASSQDTRGTQYF
D gene: .
J gene: TRBJ2-5
V gene: TRBV14
clone size: .

CDR3 DNA: TGCAGTGCTAGTGCTAGCGGCAATCACAATGAGCAGTTCTTC
CDR3 protein: CSASASGNHNEQFF
D gene: TRBD2
J gene: TRBJ2-1
V gene: TRBV20-1
clone size: .

CDR3 DNA: TGTGCCAGCAGTTTTCAATCGAACACTGAAGCTTTCTTT
CDR3 protein: CASSFQSNTEAFF
D gene: .
J gene: TRBJ1-1
V gene: TRBV27
clone size: once

CDR3 DNA: TGTGCCAGCAGCATGTCAGGGACCTACGAGCAGTACTTC
CDR3 protein: CASSMSGTYEQYF
D gene: .
J gene: TRBJ2-7
V gene: TRBV25-1
clone size: .

CDR3 DNA: TGCGCCAGCAGCTTGGGGCTAGCGGGGTTCCGCAACCCCGGGGAGCTGTTTTTT
CDR3 protein: CASSLGLAGFRNPGELFF
D gene: TRBD2
J gene: TRBJ2-2
V gene: TRBV5-1
clone size: .

CDR3 DNA: TGTGCCAGCAGTTACTCCAGGGATGCCAACGTCCTGACTTTC
CDR3 protein: CASSYSRDANVLTF
D gene: .
J gene: TRBJ2-6
V gene: TRBV6-6
clone size: .

CDR3 DNA: TGCGCCAGCAGTGTGGCTAGCGGGTACAATGAGCAGTTCTTC
CDR3 protein: CASSVASGYNEQFF
D gene: TRBD2
J gene: TRBJ2-1
V gene: TRBV10-2
clone size: .

CDR3 DNA: TGTGCTAGTGGTTTGCCACGACAGGGTAACTATGGCTACACCTTC
CDR3 protein: CASGLPRQGNYGYTF
D gene: TRBD1
J gene: TRBJ1-2
V gene: TRBV12-5
clone size: .

CDR3 DNA: TGTGCCAGCAGCGCGAGGGGGGGCCCAGGTTCAGATACGCAGTATTTT
CDR3 protein: CASSARGGPGSDTQYF
D gene: .
J gene: TRBJ2-3
V gene: TRBV9
clone size: .

CDR3 DNA: TGCGCCAGCAGCTTGACCCAGGGTGAGTCCCCAATCCACTTT
CDR3 protein: CASSLTQGESPIHF
D gene: .
J gene: TRBJ1-6
V gene: TRBV5-1
clone size: .

CDR3 DNA: TGCAGTGCTAGTCGCCCAGGGGGGCCGCGTGGCAATCAGCCCCAGCATTTT
CDR3 protein: CSASRPGGPRGNQPQHF
D gene: TRBD1
J gene: TRBJ1-5
V gene: TRBV20-1
clone size: .

CDR3 DNA: TGTGCCAGCAGTTACCCAGAATCTAGTGAGCAGTTCTTC
CDR3 protein: CASSYPESSEQFF
D gene: .
J gene: TRBJ2-1
V gene: TRBV6-2/TRBV6-3
clone size: .

CDR3 DNA: TGCGCCAGCAGCTTGGGGGGTGAGGGCTATGGCTACACCTTC
CDR3 protein: CASSLGGEGYGYTF
D gene: .
J gene: TRBJ1-2
V gene: TRBV5-1
clone size: .

CDR3 DNA: TGTGCCAGCACTCACGGGAACAGGGCTGACTATGGCTACACCTTC
CDR3 protein: CASTHGNRADYGYTF
D gene: .
J gene: TRBJ1-2
V gene: TRBV5-4
clone size: few

CDR3 DNA: TGTGCCTGTGCTAGGCAGAGCGGGGGCTACACCTTC
CDR3 protein: CACARQSGGYTF
D gene: .
J gene: TRBJ1-2
V gene: TRBV30
clone size: few

CDR3 DNA: TGTGCCATCAGTGGACTCGGGACAGGGGTTAGTGGCTACACCTTC
CDR3 protein: CAISGLGTGVSGYTF
D gene: TRBD1
J gene: TRBJ1-2
V gene: TRBV10-3
clone size: .

CDR3 DNA: TGTGCCAGCAGCCGGCAGGGGAATGAAAAACTGTTTTTT
CDR3 protein: CASSRQGNEKLFF
D gene: .
J gene: TRBJ1-4
V gene: TRBV6-5
clone size: .

CDR3 DNA: TGTGCCAGCAGCCAGAGGGTGTTGACAGGGGCCAACGTCCTGACTTTC
CDR3 protein: CASSQRVLTGANVLTF
D gene: .
J gene: TRBJ2-6
V gene: TRBV3-1/TRBV3-2
clone size: once

CDR3 DNA: TGTGCCAGCAGCCGCGACAGGTCTGAAGCTTTCTTT
CDR3 protein: CASSRDRSEAFF
D gene: .
J gene: TRBJ1-1
V gene: TRBV7-9
clone size: .

CDR3 DNA: TGTGCCACCAGCAGAGATTCTCTCGCCGGTGGCTACACCTTC
CDR3 protein: CATSRDSLAGGYTF
D gene: .
J gene: TRBJ1-2
V gene: TRBV15
clone size: .

CDR3 DNA: TGTGCCAGCAGAGAGACAGGGACGGGTGAAAAACTGTTTTTT
CDR3 protein: CASRETGTGEKLFF
D gene: TRBD1
J gene: TRBJ1-4
V gene: TRBV2
clone size: .

CDR3 DNA: TGTGCCACCAGGACCCGGGGGGGCGGAACCTACGAGCAGTACTTC
CDR3 protein: CATRTRGGGTYEQYF
D gene: TRBD2
J gene: TRBJ2-7
V gene: TRBV3-1/TRBV3-2
clone size: .

CDR3 DNA: TGTGCCAGCAGCTTAGGGACTGAGAACACTGAAGCTTTCTTT
CDR3 protein: CASSLGTENTEAFF
D gene: .
J gene: TRBJ1-1
V gene: TRBV11-3
clone size: .

CDR3 DNA: TGCGCCAGCAGCCAAGTCGACTTCCCGGGGGGGAATTCACCCCTCCACTTT
CDR3 protein: CASSQVDFPGGNSPLHF
D gene: .
J gene: TRBJ1-6
V gene: TRBV4-1
clone size: once

CDR3 DNA: TGTGCCAGCAGCATAGGGGGGGACAATCAGCCCCAGCATTTT
CDR3 protein: CASSIGGDNQPQHF
D gene: .
J gene: TRBJ1-5
V gene: TRBV3-1/TRBV3-2
clone size: .

CDR3 DNA: TGTGCCAGTATCACCGGGAACGAGGGTGAAAAACTGTTTTTT
CDR3 protein: CASITGNEGEKLFF
D gene: .
J gene: TRBJ1-4
V gene: TRBV19
clone size: .

CDR3 DNA: .
CDR3 protein: CATNRVGQGNF
D gene: .
J gene: TRBJ2-4
V gene: TRBV6-5
clone size: .

CDR3 DNA: TGTGCCAGCAGTGCCCGGGTCAGCAATTCACCCCTCCACTTT
CDR3 protein: CASSARVSNSPLHF
D gene: .
J gene: TRBJ1-6
V gene: TRBV2
clone size: .

CDR3 DNA: TGTGCCAGCAGCTTAGCAGGGGGACCGAACACTGAAGCTTTCTTT
CDR3 protein: CASSLAGGPNTEAFF
D gene: .
J gene: TRBJ1-1
V gene: TRBV7-9
clone size: .

CDR3 DNA: TGTGCCAGCTCGAAGACTAGCGGCCTCTACGAGCAGTACTTC
CDR3 protein: CASSKTSGLYEQYF
D gene: TRBD2
J gene: TRBJ2-7
V gene: TRBV18
clone size: .

CDR3 DNA: TGTGCCAGCAGCGGGCCAGGATATGGCTACACCTTC
CDR3 protein: CASSGPGYGYTF
D gene: .
J gene: TRBJ1-2
V gene: TRBV5-8
clone size: .

CDR3 DNA: TGCGCCAGCAGCCCTGGCCAACCAGATACGCAGTATTTT
CDR3 protein: CASSPGQPDTQYF
D gene: .
J gene: TRBJ2-3
V gene: TRBV5-1
clone size: .

CDR3 DNA: TGCGCCAGCAGCTCGCTATCCGTTCAGGGGGGCACTGAAGCTTTCTTT
CDR3 protein: CASSSLSVQGGTEAFF
D gene: TRBD1
J gene: TRBJ1-1
V gene: TRBV5-1
clone size: .

CDR3 DNA: TGTGCCAGCAGCCCTGGGACAGGATGGGAGGAAGCTTTCTTT
CDR3 protein: CASSPGTGWEEAFF
D gene: TRBD1
J gene: TRBJ1-1
V gene: TRBV4-2
clone size: .

CDR3 DNA: TGTGCCAGCAGCTTTCGGGATGGTCGAGGCTACACCTTC
CDR3 protein: CASSFRDGRGYTF
D gene: .
J gene: TRBJ1-2
V gene: TRBV7-9
clone size: once

CDR3 DNA: TGTGCTAGTGGTTTGACCCCGGGACAGGGTCCTTCCGGGGAGCTGTTTTTT
CDR3 protein: CASGLTPGQGPSGELFF
D gene: TRBD1
J gene: TRBJ2-2
V gene: TRBV12-5
clone size: once

CDR3 DNA: TGTGCCAGCAGTTACACGGTGAGAGGACCCCAGGGGGAGCAGTACTTC
CDR3 protein: CASSYTVRGPQGEQYF
D gene: .
J gene: TRBJ2-7
V gene: TRBV6-2/TRBV6-3
clone size: once

CDR3 DNA: TGTGCCAGCAGCCCCGGGTCCCTCAAGGGCACAGATACGCAGTATTTT
CDR3 protein: CASSPGSLKGTDTQYF
D gene: .
J gene: TRBJ2-3
V gene: TRBV11-2
clone size: .

CDR3 DNA: TGTGCCAGTAGTACTTACAGGGTCGGGAACACTGAAGCTTTCTTT
CDR3 protein: CASSTYRVGNTEAFF
D gene: .
J gene: TRBJ1-1
V gene: TRBV19
clone size: .

CDR3 DNA: TGTGCCAGCAGTTTGAGAGAGACCCAGTACTTC
CDR3 protein: CASSLRETQYF
D gene: .
J gene: TRBJ2-5
V gene: TRBV12-3/TRBV12-4
clone size: .

CDR3 DNA: TGTGCCAGCAGCTTAGAAGCTCAGGGAACCTACAATGAGCAGTTCTTC
CDR3 protein: CASSLEAQGTYNEQFF
D gene: .
J gene: TRBJ2-1
V gene: TRBV11-2
clone size: .

CDR3 DNA: TGTGCCAGCTCACCACTATTCCTGAGGGGGTACCAAGAGACCCAGTACTTC
CDR3 protein: CASSPLFLRGYQETQYF
D gene: .
J gene: TRBJ2-5
V gene: TRBV18
clone size: .

CDR3 DNA: TGTGCCTGGCCCATGGAGGACGTCGGAGGCTACACCTTC
CDR3 protein: CAWPMEDVGGYTF
D gene: .
J gene: TRBJ1-2
V gene: TRBV30
clone size: .

CDR3 DNA: TGTGCCATCAGTGAGTATTTTGGACAGAGCTCTGGAAACACCATATATTTT
CDR3 protein: CAISEYFGQSSGNTIYF
D gene: .
J gene: TRBJ1-3
V gene: TRBV10-3
clone size: .

CDR3 DNA: TGTGCCAGCAGCGTAAGTGGGAGGGCCTCAGAGACCCAGTACTTC
CDR3 protein: CASSVSGRASETQYF
D gene: TRBD2
J gene: TRBJ2-5
V gene: TRBV9
clone size: once

CDR3 DNA: TGTGCCAGCAGTCTTGACAGGATCGATGGCTACACCTTC
CDR3 protein: CASSLDRIDGYTF
D gene: .
J gene: TRBJ1-2
V gene: TRBV7-9
clone size: .